This T cell receptor beta chain was identified during a study of yellow fever vaccine responses in identical twins. TCRdb processed the RT-PCR reads anew with MiXCR; each CDR3 protein has one entry. This table holds around 7,700 distinct CDR3 sequences, approximately 86% found once. Study results and caveats: Among the twins, the vaccine T cell response reportedly seemed partly convergent and partly personalized.

Concerning this clonotype: Antigen: not known.

Germline lookup yields CDR1 ENHRY and CDR2 SYGVKD. Trimming stripped 2 bases from V and 3 bases from J, with 16 bases between. The CDR3 loop spans 16 amino acids. This specimen was T cells from blood (PBMCs), unsorted or a sorted subset (not recorded which), taken before or after yellow fever vaccination (not recorded which). This chain links TRBV10-3 with TRBJ2-5; maybe TRBD1 (5 bases). This clonotype originated in a woman in her late teens or twenties who received the yellow fever vaccine. The CDR3, as DNA: TGTGCCATCAGTGAGCCAACAGACAGTTACAAAGAGACCCAGTACTTC. Residues: CAISEPTDSYKETQYF.